This is a list of T cell receptor beta chains from one sample in a study of blood T cells in healthy people across ages. TCRdb redid the calling of the 5' RACE reads with MiXCR, one entry per CDR3 protein. This table has more than 500,000 distinct CDR3 sequences, around a quarter appearing once. The same sample was also studied in work on T cells of mothers and their children.

Sequencing was carried out using blood. Source of these receptors: a boy younger than 10 in good health. CDR3s include the opening cysteine and the closing phenylalanine or tryptophan. The D gene is left open where the match is weak. Clone size is stated in some rows and not others, as once, few, many or a class when expanded.

clone size	V gene	J gene	CDR3 length	D gene	CDR3 protein	CDR3 DNA
few	TRBV28	TRBJ2-1	16	NA	CASSLNQGRSYNEQFF	TGTGCCAGCAGTTTAAACCAGGGTCGCTCCTACAATGAGCAGTTCTTC
NA	TRBV19	TRBJ2-2	17	TRBD1	CASSIGTGFGHTGELFF	TGTGCCAGTAGTATTGGGACAGGATTCGGGCACACCGGGGAGCTGTTTTTT
NA	TRBV12-3/TRBV12-4	TRBJ2-5	15	NA	CASSPAGRAGETQYF	TGTGCCAGCAGCCCAGCAGGCAGAGCGGGAGAGACCCAGTACTTC
NA	TRBV12-3/TRBV12-4	TRBJ2-3	14	NA	CASSFSTSTDTQYF	TGTGCCAGCAGTTTCTCGACTAGCACAGATACGCAGTATTTT
few	TRBV14	TRBJ2-1	14	NA	CASSQGGRWDEQFF	TGTGCCAGCAGCCAGGGAGGCAGGTGGGATGAGCAGTTCTTC
few	TRBV29-1	TRBJ1-1	15	NA	CSVEDPSRGDTEAFF	TGCAGCGTTGAAGATCCCAGCCGAGGGGACACTGAAGCTTTCTTT
NA	TRBV12-3/TRBV12-4	TRBJ2-3	15	TRBD1	CASSVRDRERNTQYF	TGTGCCAGCAGTGTAAGGGACAGGGAAAGGAATACGCAGTATTTT
NA	TRBV5-1	TRBJ1-4	15	TRBD1	CASSRGRGTNEKLFF	TGCGCCAGCAGCAGAGGCAGGGGGACTAATGAAAAACTGTTTTTT
once	TRBV20-1	TRBJ2-7	15	TRBD1	CSARDPDRAPYEQYF	TGCAGTGCTAGAGATCCTGACAGGGCACCCTACGAGCAGTACTTC
NA	TRBV6-6	TRBJ1-2	13	NA	CASSYVGAYGYTF	TGTGCCAGCAGTTACGTTGGGGCCTATGGCTACACCTTC
NA	TRBV5-1	TRBJ1-5	16	TRBD1	CASSWGTGPGAQPQHF	TGCGCCAGCAGCTGGGGGACAGGGCCCGGCGCTCAGCCCCAGCATTTT
many	TRBV5-1	TRBJ1-1	14	TRBD1	CASSPGQGGTEAFF	TGTGCCAGCAGCCCGGGACAGGGCGGCACTGAAGCTTTCTTT
few	TRBV7-8	TRBJ2-2	14	NA	CASSLVENSGELFF	TGTGCCAGCAGCTTAGTTGAGAATTCCGGGGAGCTGTTTTTT
NA	TRBV7-9	TRBJ2-5	15	NA	CASSLGSGTQETQYF	TGTGCCAGCAGCTTAGGTTCGGGGACACAAGAGACCCAGTACTTC
NA	TRBV12-3/TRBV12-4	TRBJ2-1	14	TRBD1	CASSFRTGDNEQFF	TGTGCCAGCAGTTTTAGGACAGGGGACAATGAGCAGTTCTTC
NA	TRBV20-1	TRBJ1-1	14	NA	CSARDRQAGPEAFF	TGCAGTGCTAGAGATCGGCAGGCCGGCCCTGAAGCTTTCTTT